The clone carrying this T cell receptor (beta chain) was observed many times. TCRdb re-derived calls from the 5' RACE reads in MiXCR, one entry per CDR3 protein. This sample has 45,000 to 55,000 distinct CDR3 sequences, with less than 6% found just once. The data were taken from a study of spatial heterogeneity in lung cancer. Noted time point: sample taken at primary tumor resection. Untreated early-stage non-small cell lung cancer patients, 65 to 90 in total, were the donors. Trimming removed 2 bases from V and 7 bases from J, with 12 bases in between. Germline CDR1 reads SGHAT; CDR2 reads FQNNGV. The CDR3 length is 15 residues.

The input for sequencing was PBMCs, taken at surgery. The TCR was taken from a male donor with early-stage non-small cell lung cancer. The V call is TRBV11-2, the J call TRBJ1-6; D is uncertain. DNA of the CDR3: TGTGCCAGCAGCTTACGGGCAGGCGACAATTCACCCCTCCACTTT. Translation gives CASSLRAGDNSPLHF.